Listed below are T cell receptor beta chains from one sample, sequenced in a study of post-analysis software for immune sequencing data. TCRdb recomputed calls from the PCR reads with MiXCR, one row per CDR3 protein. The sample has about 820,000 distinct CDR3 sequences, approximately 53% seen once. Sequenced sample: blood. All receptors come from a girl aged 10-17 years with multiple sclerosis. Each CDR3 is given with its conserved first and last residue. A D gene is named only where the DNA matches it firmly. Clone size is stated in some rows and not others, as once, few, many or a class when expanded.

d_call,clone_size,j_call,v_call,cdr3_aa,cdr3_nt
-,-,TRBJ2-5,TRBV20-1,CSARLAWDQETQYF,TGCAGTGCTCGTTTAGCTTGGGATCAAGAGACCCAGTACTTC
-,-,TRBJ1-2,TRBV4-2,CASSQDMVTAHYGYTF,TGTGCCAGCAGCCAAGATATGGTCACCGCCCACTATGGCTACACCTTC
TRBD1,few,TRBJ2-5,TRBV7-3,CASSSETGETQYF,TGTGCCAGCAGCTCGGAGACAGGGGAGACCCAGTACTTC
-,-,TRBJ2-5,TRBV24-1,CATSDPRGGGEETQYF,TGTGCCACCAGTGATCCTCGTGGAGGGGGAGAAGAGACCCAGTACTTC
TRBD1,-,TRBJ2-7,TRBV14,CASSHEQGYPYEQYF,TGTGCCAGCAGCCACGAACAGGGGTATCCATACGAGCAGTACTTC
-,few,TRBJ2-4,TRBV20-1,CSARGRPLPISKNIQYF,TGCAGTGCTAGAGGGAGGCCCCTCCCTATTTCCAAAAACATTCAGTACTTC
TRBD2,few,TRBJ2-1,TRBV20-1,CSASPAGAPSYNEQFF,TGCAGTGCTAGTCCCGCGGGAGCCCCATCCTACAATGAGCAGTTCTTC
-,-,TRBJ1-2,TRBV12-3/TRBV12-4,CASSPGIQIYGYTF,TGTGCCAGCAGTCCGGGCATCCAGATCTATGGCTACACCTTC
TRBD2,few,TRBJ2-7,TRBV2,CASPPGTSGPSSYEQYF,TGTGCCAGCCCCCCCGGGACTAGCGGACCCAGCTCCTACGAGCAGTACTTC
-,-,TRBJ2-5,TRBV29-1,CSVALRVKETQYF,TGCAGCGTCGCTTTAAGAGTTAAAGAGACCCAGTACTTC
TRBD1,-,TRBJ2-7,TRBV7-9,CASSSGTGGLFYEQYF,TGTGCCAGCAGCTCAGGGACAGGGGGCCTGTTCTACGAGCAGTACTTC
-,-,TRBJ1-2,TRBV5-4,CASRGQSSIPGEGYTF,TGTGCCAGCAGAGGACAGTCGTCTATCCCAGGGGAAGGCTACACCTTC
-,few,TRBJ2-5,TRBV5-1,CASSLDRRGPGETQYF,TGCGCCAGCAGCTTGGATCGGCGGGGGCCAGGAGAGACCCAGTACTTC
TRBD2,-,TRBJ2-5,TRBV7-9,CASSLGLAGPIQETQYF,TGTGCCAGCAGCTTAGGACTAGCGGGCCCGATCCAAGAGACCCAGTACTTC
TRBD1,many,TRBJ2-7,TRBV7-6,CASSPRGQGANEQYF,TGTGCCAGCAGCCCACGCGGACAGGGGGCTAACGAGCAGTACTTC